This is a list of T cell receptor beta chains from one sample in a study of blood T cell repertoires in COVID-19. TCRdb's copy holds only in-frame clones and misses some; the assay was immunoSEQ multiplex PCR. Altogether just over 300,000 clones are present, approximately 89% being singletons, with the ten largest covering about 1.7%. Material: peripheral blood. These receptors all come from a woman in her 30s with COVID-19, enrolled during active disease. Each CDR3 is given with its conserved first and last residue. D genes are given only for firm matches. The size of a clone is reported for some rows only, either as once, few or many, or as a class for expanded clones.

J gene | D gene | V gene | clone size | CDR3 protein | CDR3 DNA
TRBJ2-5 | TRBD2 | TRBV6-1 | - | CASSERDYKETQYF | TGTGCCAGCAGTGAAAGGGACTACAAAGAGACCCAGTACTTC
TRBJ1-1 | TRBD1 | TRBV9 | once | CASSGSDRGAATEAFF | TGTGCCAGCAGCGGATCGGACAGGGGGGCAGCCACTGAAGCTTTCTTT
TRBJ1-1 | - | TRBV10-1 | - | CASSERTATEAFF | TGCGCCAGCAGTGAGAGGACAGCCACTGAAGCTTTCTTT
TRBJ2-2 | - | TRBV5-1 | - | CASRGTGLQGTGELFF | TGCGCCAGCAGAGGAACGGGGTTACAAGGCACCGGGGAGCTGTTTTTT
TRBJ2-5 | TRBD1 | TRBV7-9 | - | CASSWGQGQLKGETQYF | TGTGCCAGCAGCTGGGGACAGGGCCAATTAAAAGGGGAGACCCAGTACTTC
TRBJ2-1 | TRBD2 | TRBV5-6 | once | CASSFRTSGGLNEQFF | TGTGCCAGCAGCTTTCGGACTAGCGGGGGACTCAATGAGCAGTTCTTC
TRBJ2-5 | TRBD2 | TRBV9 | - | CASSVGVRGAFETQYF | TGTGCCAGCAGCGTAGGAGTGCGGGGGGCTTTTGAGACCCAGTACTTC
TRBJ1-1 | - | TRBV5-5 | - | CASSLENSGYTEAFF | TGTGCCAGCAGCTTAGAGAATTCAGGGTACACTGAAGCTTTCTTT
TRBJ2-1 | TRBD1 | TRBV4-1 | - | CASSQLIGQGLSNEQFF | TGCGCCAGCAGCCAATTAATCGGACAGGGACTTTCAAATGAGCAGTTCTTC
TRBJ2-3 | TRBD1 | TRBV7-2 | - | CASSSDRDFPDTQYF | TGTGCCAGCAGCTCCGACAGGGATTTTCCAGATACGCAGTATTTT
TRBJ1-2 | - | TRBV5-6 | - | CASSLGALKSGYGYTF | TGTGCCAGCAGCTTGGGCGCTTTAAAATCAGGCTATGGCTACACCTTC
TRBJ2-6 | - | TRBV5-1 | - | CASSSSHPGANVLTF | TGCGCCAGCAGCTCGAGTCACCCTGGGGCCAACGTCCTGACTTTC
TRBJ2-1 | - | TRBV27 | once | CASRQGRTSYNEQFF | TGTGCCAGCAGACAGGGAAGAACCAGCTACAATGAGCAGTTCTTC
TRBJ1-4 | TRBD1 | TRBV10-2 | - | CASSDNRGEKLFF | TGCGCCAGCAGTGACAACAGGGGAGAAAAACTGTTTTTT
TRBJ2-1 | - | TRBV5-1 | - | CASSLRGNIDEQFF | TGCGCCAGCAGCTTGCGGGGGAACATCGATGAGCAGTTCTTC
TRBJ1-2 | TRBD1 | TRBV5-4 | once | CASSLAGGADYGYTF | TGTGCCAGCAGCTTAGCAGGGGGCGCGGACTATGGCTACACCTTC
TRBJ1-1 | - | TRBV10-1 | - | CASSPPRASGTEAFF | TGCGCCAGCAGTCCCCCGAGGGCATCGGGGACTGAAGCTTTCTTT
TRBJ2-2 | - | TRBV9 | - | CASSVQGGLKTGELFF | TGTGCCAGCAGCGTACAGGGTGGATTGAAGACCGGGGAGCTGTTTTTT
TRBJ2-1 | - | TRBV2 | - | CASIQGRGVGEQFF | TGTGCCAGCATTCAGGGGAGGGGAGTCGGGGAGCAGTTCTTC
TRBJ2-5 | - | TRBV20-1 | - | CSAPSLETQYF | TGCAGTGCTCCTAGCTTGGAGACCCAGTACTTC
TRBJ1-1 | - | TRBV7-6 | once | CASRQSPTSTEAFF | TGTGCCAGCAGACAGAGCCCAACGAGCACTGAAGCTTTCTTT
TRBJ1-1 | - | TRBV9 | - | CASSVGSGVNTEAFF | TGTGCCAGCAGCGTAGGATCAGGGGTGAACACTGAAGCTTTCTTT
TRBJ1-1 | - | TRBV6-1 | - | CASSDPQGYNTEAFF | TGTGCCAGCAGTGACCCACAGGGCTATAACACTGAAGCTTTCTTT
TRBJ2-1 | - | TRBV7-9 | - | CASSWERGAPGFF | TGTGCCAGCAGCTGGGAACGGGGGGCCCCGGGGTTCTTC
TRBJ1-5 | - | TRBV6-5 | - | CAIGQGNQPQHF | TGTGCCATCGGTCAGGGGAATCAGCCCCAGCATTTT
TRBJ1-2 | - | TRBV2 | - | CASGQGPGGYTF | TGTGCCAGCGGGCAAGGGCCAGGGGGCTACACCTTC
TRBJ1-1 | TRBD1 | TRBV11-2 | - | CASSLQGAFGDTEAFF | TGTGCCAGCAGCTTACAGGGGGCTTTCGGGGACACTGAAGCTTTCTTT
TRBJ1-1 | - | TRBV3-1/TRBV3-2 | few | CASSQEGGNTEAFF | TGTGCCAGCAGCCAAGAAGGGGGGAACACTGAAGCTTTCTTT
TRBJ1-2 | TRBD1 | TRBV5-1 | - | CASRTGTVYGYTF | TGCGCCAGCAGAACCGGGACAGTCTATGGCTACACCTTC
TRBJ2-2 | - | TRBV29-1 | - | CSVAGGHDTGELFF | TGCAGCGTTGCAGGGGGGCATGACACCGGGGAGCTGTTTTTT
TRBJ2-2 | - | TRBV10-3 | - | CAISDRGLGLNTGELFF | TGTGCCATCAGTGATAGGGGTCTGGGACTTAACACCGGGGAGCTGTTTTTT
TRBJ1-3 | - | TRBV6-9 | - | CASSLQGAGNTIYF | TGTGCCAGCAGTTTACAGGGTGCTGGAAACACCATATATTTT
TRBJ1-5 | - | TRBV6-5 | - | CASSYYQGGQPQHF | TGTGCCAGCAGTTACTACCAGGGAGGCCAGCCCCAGCATTTT
TRBJ1-2 | TRBD1 | TRBV18 | - | CASSPFPAGTGGLRMDGYTF | TGTGCCAGCTCACCTTTTCCTGCGGGGACAGGGGGTTTAAGGATGGATGGCTACACCTTC
TRBJ1-4 | - | TRBV7-9 | once | CASSLAWPRNEKLFF | TGTGCCAGCAGCTTAGCGTGGCCCCGTAATGAAAAACTGTTTTTT
TRBJ2-5 | - | TRBV5-4 | - | CASSLPGKQETQYF | TGTGCCAGCAGCCTCCCGGGGAAACAAGAGACCCAGTACTTC
TRBJ1-6 | TRBD1 | TRBV7-9 | - | CASSLAGQGDSPLHF | TGTGCCAGCAGCTTAGCGGGACAGGGGGATTCACCCCTCCACTTT
TRBJ1-2 | - | TRBV7-9 | few | CASSLALRGTGSGYTF | TGTGCCAGCAGCTTAGCGTTGCGGGGCACTGGGTCTGGCTACACCTTC
TRBJ1-1 | - | TRBV18 | - | CASSPSTGPYIQTEAFF | TGTGCCAGCTCACCATCGACAGGTCCCTACATTCAGACTGAAGCTTTCTTT
TRBJ2-3 | - | TRBV5-4 | once | CASSLGGELGTQYF | TGTGCCAGCAGCTTGGGCGGCGAGTTGGGTACGCAGTATTTT
TRBJ1-1 | - | TRBV5-1 | - | CASSPLGGNAAEAFF | TGCGCCAGCAGCCCCCTCGGGGGGAATGCCGCTGAAGCTTTCTTT